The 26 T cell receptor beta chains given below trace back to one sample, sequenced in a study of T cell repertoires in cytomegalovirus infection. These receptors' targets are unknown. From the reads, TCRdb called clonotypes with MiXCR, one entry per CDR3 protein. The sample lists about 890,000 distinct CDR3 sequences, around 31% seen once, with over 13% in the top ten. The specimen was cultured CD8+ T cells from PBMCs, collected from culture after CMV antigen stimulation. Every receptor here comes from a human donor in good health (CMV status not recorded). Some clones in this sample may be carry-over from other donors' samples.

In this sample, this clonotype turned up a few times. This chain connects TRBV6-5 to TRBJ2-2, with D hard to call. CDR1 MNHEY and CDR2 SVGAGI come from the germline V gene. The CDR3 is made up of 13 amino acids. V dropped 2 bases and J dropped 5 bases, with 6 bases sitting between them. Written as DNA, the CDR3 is TGTGCCAGCAGTTACCACGGGACCGGGGAGCTGTTTTTT. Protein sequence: CASSYHGTGELFF.

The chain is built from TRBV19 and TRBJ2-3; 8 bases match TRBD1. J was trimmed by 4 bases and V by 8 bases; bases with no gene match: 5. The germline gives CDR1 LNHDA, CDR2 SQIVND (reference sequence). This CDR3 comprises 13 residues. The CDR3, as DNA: TGTGCCAGTGCTCAACAGGGGGCAGATACGCAGTATTTT. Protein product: CASAQQGADTQYF.

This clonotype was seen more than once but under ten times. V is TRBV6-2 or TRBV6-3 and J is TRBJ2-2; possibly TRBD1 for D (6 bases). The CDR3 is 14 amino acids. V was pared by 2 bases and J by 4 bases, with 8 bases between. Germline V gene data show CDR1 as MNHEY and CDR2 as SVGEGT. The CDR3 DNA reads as TGTGCCAGCAGTTACACAGGGACCACCGGGGAGCTGTTTTTT. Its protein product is CASSYTGTTGELFF.

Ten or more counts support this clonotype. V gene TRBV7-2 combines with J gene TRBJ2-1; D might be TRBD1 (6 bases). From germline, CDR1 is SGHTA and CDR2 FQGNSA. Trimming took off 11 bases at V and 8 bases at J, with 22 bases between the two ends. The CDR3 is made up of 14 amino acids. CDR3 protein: CACRQGRIIDEQFF. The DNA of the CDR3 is TGTGCCTGTCGGCAGGGGAGAATCATCGATGAGCAGTTCTTC.

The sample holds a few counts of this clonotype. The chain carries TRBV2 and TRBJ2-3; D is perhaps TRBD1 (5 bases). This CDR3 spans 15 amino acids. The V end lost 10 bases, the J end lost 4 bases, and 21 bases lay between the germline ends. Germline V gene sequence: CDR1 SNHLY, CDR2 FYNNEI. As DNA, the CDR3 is TGTGCCATCCCCTTTGGCAGGGCCAGCGCAGATACGCAGTATTTT. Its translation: CAIPFGRASADTQYF.

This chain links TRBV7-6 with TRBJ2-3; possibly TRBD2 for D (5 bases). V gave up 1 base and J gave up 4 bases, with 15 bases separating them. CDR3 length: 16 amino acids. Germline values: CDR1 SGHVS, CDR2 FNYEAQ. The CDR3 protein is CASSLESGDGADTQYF. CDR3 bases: TGTGCCAGCAGCTTAGAATCCGGCGACGGGGCAGATACGCAGTATTTT.

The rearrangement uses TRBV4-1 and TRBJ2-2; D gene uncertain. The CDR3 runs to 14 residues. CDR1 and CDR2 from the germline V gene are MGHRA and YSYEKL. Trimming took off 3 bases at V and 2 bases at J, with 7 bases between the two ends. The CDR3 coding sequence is TGCGCCAGCAGCCAGACTCATAACACCGGGGAGCTGTTTTTT. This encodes CASSQTHNTGELFF.

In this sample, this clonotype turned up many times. The CDR3 here is CASSFPMDHVGYGYTF. Here the CDR3 DNA reads TGTGCCAGCAGTTTCCCTATGGACCATGTAGGCTATGGCTACACCTTC. The rearrangement links TRBV12-3 or TRBV12-4 to TRBJ1-2; D gene uncertain. This CDR3 is 16 amino acids long. V was cut by 3 bases and J by 4 bases, with 18 bases left in between.

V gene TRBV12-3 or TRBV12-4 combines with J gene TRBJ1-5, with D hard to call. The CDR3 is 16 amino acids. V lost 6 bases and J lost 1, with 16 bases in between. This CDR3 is CASRILGYMSNQPQHF. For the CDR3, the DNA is TGTGCCAGCAGAATCCTGGGGTATATGAGCAATCAGCCCCAGCATTTT.

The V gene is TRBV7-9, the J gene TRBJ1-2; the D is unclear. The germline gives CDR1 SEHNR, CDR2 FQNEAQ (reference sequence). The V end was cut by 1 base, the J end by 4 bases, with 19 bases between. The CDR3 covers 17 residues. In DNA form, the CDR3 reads TGTGCCAGCAGCTTAGGCGGTGGGCCCGATTTTTTCTATGGCTACACCTTC. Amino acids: CASSLGGGPDFFYGYTF.

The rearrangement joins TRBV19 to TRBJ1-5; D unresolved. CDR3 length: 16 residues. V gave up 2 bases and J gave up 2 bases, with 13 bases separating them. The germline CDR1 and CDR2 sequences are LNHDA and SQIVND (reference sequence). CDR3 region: CASSIMSTIGNQPQHF. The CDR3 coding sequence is TGTGCCAGTAGTATAATGTCAACTATAGGCAATCAGCCCCAGCATTTT. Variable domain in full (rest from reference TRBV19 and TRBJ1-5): DGGITQSPKYLFRKEGQNVTLSCEQNLNHDAMYWYRQDPGQGLRLIYYSQIVNDFQKGDIAEGYSVSREKKESFPLTVTSAQKNPTAFYLCASSIMSTIGNQPQHFGDGTRLSIL.

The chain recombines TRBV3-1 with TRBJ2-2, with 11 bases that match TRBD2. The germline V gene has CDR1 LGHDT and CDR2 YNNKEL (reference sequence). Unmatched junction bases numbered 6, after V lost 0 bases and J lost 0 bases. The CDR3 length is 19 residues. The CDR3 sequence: CASSQDGLAGGPNTGELFF. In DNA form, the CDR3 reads TGTGCCAGCAGCCAAGATGGGCTAGCGGGGGGACCGAACACCGGGGAGCTGTTTTTT.

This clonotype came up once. The CDR3 nucleotides read TGTGCCAGCAGCTCGACCGCAACTGGCTACACCTTC. Its protein is CASSSTATGYTF. The chain uses TRBV13 and TRBJ1-2; D uncertain. The CDR3 is made up of 12 amino acids. Trimming shortened V by 4 bases and J by 7 bases, and 10 bases separated the two germline ends. CDR1 and CDR2 (germline): PRHDT, FYEKMQ (reference sequence).

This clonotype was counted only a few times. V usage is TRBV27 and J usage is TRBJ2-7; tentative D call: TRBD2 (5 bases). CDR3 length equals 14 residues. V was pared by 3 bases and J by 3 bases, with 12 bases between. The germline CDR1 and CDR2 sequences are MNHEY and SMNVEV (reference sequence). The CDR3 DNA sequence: TGTGCCAGCAGTTTGAGTGGAGCGGACTACGAGCAGTACTTC. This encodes CASSLSGADYEQYF.

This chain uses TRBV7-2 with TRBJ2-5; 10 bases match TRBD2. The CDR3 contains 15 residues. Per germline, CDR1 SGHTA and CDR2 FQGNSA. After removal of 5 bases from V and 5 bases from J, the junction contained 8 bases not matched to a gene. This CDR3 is CASSPSGGAFETQYF. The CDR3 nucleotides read TGTGCCAGCAGCCCAAGCGGGGGGGCCTTTGAGACCCAGTACTTC.

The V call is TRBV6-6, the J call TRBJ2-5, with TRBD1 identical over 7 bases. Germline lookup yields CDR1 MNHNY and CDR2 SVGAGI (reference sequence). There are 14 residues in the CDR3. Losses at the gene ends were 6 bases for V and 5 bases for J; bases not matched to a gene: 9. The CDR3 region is CASRVQGRRETQYF. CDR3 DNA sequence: TGTGCCAGCAGAGTACAGGGGCGGCGGGAGACCCAGTACTTC.

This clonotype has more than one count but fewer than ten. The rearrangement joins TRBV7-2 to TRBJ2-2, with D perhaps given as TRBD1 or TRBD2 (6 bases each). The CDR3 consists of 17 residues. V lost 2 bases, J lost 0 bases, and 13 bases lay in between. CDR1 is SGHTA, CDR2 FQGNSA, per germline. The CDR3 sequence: CASSLNGGYANTGELFF. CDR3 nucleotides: TGTGCCAGCAGCTTAAACGGGGGCTACGCGAACACCGGGGAGCTGTTTTTT.

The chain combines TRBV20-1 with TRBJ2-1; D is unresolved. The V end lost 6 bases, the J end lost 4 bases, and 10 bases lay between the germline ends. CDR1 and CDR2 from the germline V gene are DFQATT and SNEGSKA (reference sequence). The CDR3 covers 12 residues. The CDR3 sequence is CSAPRAYNEQFF. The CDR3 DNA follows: TGCAGTGCCCCAAGAGCTTACAATGAGCAGTTCTTC.

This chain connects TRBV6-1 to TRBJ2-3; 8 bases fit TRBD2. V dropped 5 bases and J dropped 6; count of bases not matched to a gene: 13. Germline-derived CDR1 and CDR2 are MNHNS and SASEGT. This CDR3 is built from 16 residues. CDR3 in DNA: TGTGCCAGCAGTTTGGCAGCGGGGGCCCTCTCGGATACGCAGTATTTT. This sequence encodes CASSLAAGALSDTQYF.

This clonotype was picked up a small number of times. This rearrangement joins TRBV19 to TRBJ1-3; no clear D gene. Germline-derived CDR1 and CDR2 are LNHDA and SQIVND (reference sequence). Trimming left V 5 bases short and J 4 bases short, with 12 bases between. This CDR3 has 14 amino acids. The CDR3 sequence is CASSRSPFGNTIYF. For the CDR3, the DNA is TGTGCCAGTAGTCGAAGTCCCTTCGGAAACACCATATATTTT.

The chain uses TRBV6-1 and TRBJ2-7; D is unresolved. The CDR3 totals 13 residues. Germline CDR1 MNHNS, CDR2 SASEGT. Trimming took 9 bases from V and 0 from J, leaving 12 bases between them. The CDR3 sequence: CASLSTSSYEQYF. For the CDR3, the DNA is TGTGCCAGTCTCTCGACGTCCTCCTACGAGCAGTACTTC.

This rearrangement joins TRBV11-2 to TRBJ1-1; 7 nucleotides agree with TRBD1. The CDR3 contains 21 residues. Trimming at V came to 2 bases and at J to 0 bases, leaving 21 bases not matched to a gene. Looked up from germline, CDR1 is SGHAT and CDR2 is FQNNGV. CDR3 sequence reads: CASSLYIGTDTGVDLNTEAFF. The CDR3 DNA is TGTGCCAGCAGCTTATACATCGGCACAGACACAGGGGTTGATCTGAACACTGAAGCTTTCTTT.

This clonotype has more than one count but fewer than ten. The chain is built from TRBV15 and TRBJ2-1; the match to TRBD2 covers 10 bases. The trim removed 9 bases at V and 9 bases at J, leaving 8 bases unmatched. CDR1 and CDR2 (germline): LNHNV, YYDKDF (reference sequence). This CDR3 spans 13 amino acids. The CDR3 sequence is CATKASGGFEQFF. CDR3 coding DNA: TGTGCCACTAAGGCTAGCGGGGGATTTGAGCAGTTCTTC.

The chain's CDR3 is CASSLSRQGTDTQYF. For the CDR3, the DNA is TGTGCCAGCAGTTTATCGAGGCAGGGGACAGATACGCAGTATTTT. The V call is TRBV27, the J call TRBJ2-3; D is perhaps TRBD1 (6 bases). CDR1 and CDR2 from the germline V gene are MNHEY and SMNVEV (reference sequence). This CDR3 region has 15 residues. V was pared by 0 bases and J by 3 bases, with 10 bases between.

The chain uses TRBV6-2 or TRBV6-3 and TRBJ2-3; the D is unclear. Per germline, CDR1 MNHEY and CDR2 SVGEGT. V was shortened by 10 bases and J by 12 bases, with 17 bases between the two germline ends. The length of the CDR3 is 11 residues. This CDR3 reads CATLSALIQYF. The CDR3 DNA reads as TGTGCCACCCTATCGGCACTTATCCAGTATTTT.

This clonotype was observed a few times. CDR3 bases: TGTGCCAGCAGCCAGGGGGAGGTGGGGGAGCTGTTTTTT. Translating gives CASSQGEVGELFF. V usage is TRBV7-2 and J usage is TRBJ2-2; a possible D gene is TRBD1 (7 bases). The CDR3 covers 13 residues. Germline lookup yields CDR1 SGHTA and CDR2 FQGNSA. The V end was cut by 5 bases, the J end by 8 bases, with 12 bases between. Combining the CDR3 with reference TRBV7-2 and TRBJ2-2 gives the whole variable domain GAGVSQSPSNKVTEKGKDVELRCDPISGHTALYWYRQSLGQGLEFLIYFQGNSAPDKSGLPSDRFSAERTGGSVSTLTIQRTQQEDSAVYLCASSQGEVGELFFGEGSRLTVL.